These 16 T cell receptor beta chains came from one sample sequenced in a study of T cell changes during pregnancy in multiple sclerosis. TCRdb's table, derived via immunoSEQ multiplex PCR, lists solely in-frame clones and lacks some. The data show 46,000 or so clones, with 85% to 90% seen just once and 4% to 6% held by the top ten. The sequencing used peripheral blood, collected in the second trimester of pregnancy. These receptors came from a female donor in good health, enrolled as a control in a pregnancy study.

The J gene is TRBJ2-1, the V gene TRBV4-3, with 7 nucleotides matching TRBD2. V shed 2 bases and J 7 bases; nucleotides not matched to a gene: 11. This CDR3 region has 16 residues. Germline loops: CDR1 LGHNA, CDR2 YSLEER. The CDR3 spells CASSQLPSLGGNEQFF. CDR3 DNA: TGCGCCAGCAGCCAACTCCCGAGCTTGGGGGGGAATGAGCAGTTCTTC.

The chain has TRBV10-1 and TRBJ2-1, with a weak D call TRBD1 (6 bases). This CDR3 comprises 16 residues. Germline V gene lookup returns CDR1 WNHNN and CDR2 SYGVQD (reference sequence). V was trimmed by 5 bases and J by 6 bases, leaving 20 bases between them. The CDR3 sequence: CASSPTQGRALNEQFF. The CDR3 bases are TGCGCCAGCAGTCCAACGCAGGGGCGCGCCCTCAATGAGCAGTTCTTC.

This chain uses TRBV5-6 with TRBJ1-2, with D possibly being TRBD1 (5 bases). Germline CDR1 SGHDT, CDR2 YYEEEE. The CDR3 runs to 13 residues. V was pared by 3 bases and J by 6 bases, with 12 bases between. CDR3: CASSWISGDGYTF. The CDR3 DNA reads TGTGCCAGCAGCTGGATCTCGGGGGATGGCTACACCTTC.

The chain is built from TRBV2 and TRBJ2-1, with a weak D call TRBD2 (7 bases). Germline CDR1 is SNHLY and CDR2 is FYNNEI. This CDR3 spans 15 amino acids. Deletions cut 2 bases from V and 2 bases from J, with 10 bases between. The CDR3 region has the DNA TGTGCCAGCAGTGAAAGGGGGGGTCCCTACAATGAGCAGTTCTTC. Protein product: CASSERGGPYNEQFF.

This chain uses TRBV7-2 with TRBJ2-3, with a weak D call TRBD1 (5 bases). V was clipped by 0 bases and J by 2 bases, with 9 bases between them. CDR3 length: 15 residues. Looked up from germline, CDR1 is SGHTA and CDR2 is FQGNSA. The CDR3 reads CASSLASGPTDTQYF. DNA for the CDR3: TGTGCCAGCAGCTTAGCCTCAGGGCCCACAGATACGCAGTATTTT.

The chain couples TRBV29-1 to TRBJ2-7, with TRBD1 matching over 7 bases. Germline V gene sequence: CDR1 SQVTM, CDR2 ANQGSEA. Losses at the gene ends were 5 bases for V and 5 bases for J; bases not matched to a gene: 6. CDR3 length equals 12 residues. The CDR3: CSVKTGWDEQYF. CDR3 nucleotides: TGCAGCGTTAAGACAGGGTGGGACGAGCAGTACTTC.

The chain links TRBV18 to TRBJ1-3; weak D call: TRBD1 (6 bases). V lost 4 bases, J lost 0 bases, and 10 bases lay in between. Germline V gene lookup returns CDR1 KGHSH and CDR2 LQKENI. The CDR3 is 15 amino acids. The CDR3 sequence: CASSRDTHSGNTIYF. The CDR3 nucleotides are TGTGCCAGCTCACGGGACACGCACTCTGGAAACACCATATATTTT. The full variable domain, completed using reference TRBV18 and TRBJ1-3, is NAGVMQNPRHLVRRRGQEARLRCSPMKGHSHVYWYRQLPEEGLKFMVYLQKENIIDESGMPKERFSAEFPKEGPSILRIQQVVRGDSAAYFCASSRDTHSGNTIYFGEGSWLTVV.

The chain is built from TRBV5-1 and TRBJ2-3; 10 bases line up with TRBD1. In germline, CDR1 is SGHRS, CDR2 YFSETQ. The CDR3 runs to 15 residues. V gave up 4 bases and J gave up 3 bases; unmatched junction bases: 5. This CDR3 reads CASSGQGEVTDTQYF. CDR3 bases: TGCGCCAGCAGCGGACAGGGGGAGGTAACAGATACGCAGTATTTT.

A few counts support this clone. V is TRBV5-1 and J is TRBJ1-1; tentative D call: TRBD1 (6 bases). CDR3 size: 16 residues. Germline lookup yields CDR1 SGHRS and CDR2 YFSETQ. With 1 base removed from V and 2 bases from J, the gap between germline ends came to 15 bases. This CDR3 is CASSLSAGATNTEAFF. CDR3 DNA sequence: TGCGCCAGCAGCTTGTCAGCAGGGGCGACAAACACTGAAGCTTTCTTT.

The rearrangement links TRBV18 to TRBJ2-7; D call uncertain. This CDR3 is built from 14 residues. The germline V gene encodes CDR1 KGHSH and CDR2 LQKENI. V gave up 2 bases and J gave up 6 bases, with 14 bases separating them. The CDR3 bases are TGTGCCAGCTCACCATATAACGAGGTCCCCGAGCAGTACTTC. Its protein product is CASSPYNEVPEQYF.

The CDR3 nucleotides are TGTGCCTGGAAAAGGACAGGGACTAACTATGGCTACACCTTC. Translated: CAWKRTGTNYGYTF. The chain carries TRBV30 and TRBJ1-2; TRBD1 agrees at 8 bases. Germline CDR1 GTSNPN, CDR2 SVGIG (reference sequence). With V trimmed by 4 bases and J by 0 bases, 4 bases remained unmatched. The CDR3 runs to 14 residues.

The chain couples TRBV30 to TRBJ2-4; TRBD1 matches at 7 bases. The length of the CDR3 is 14 residues. V shed 1 base, J shed 7 bases, and the junction held 7 bases outside the gene matches. Germline loops: CDR1 GTSNPN, CDR2 SVGIG (reference sequence). Written as DNA, the CDR3 is TGTGCCTGGAGTGAGGGACAGCAGAGGAACATTCAGTACTTC. Translated, it gives CAWSEGQQRNIQYF.

V and J are TRBV11-3 and TRBJ2-2; 13 nucleotides agree with TRBD2. Germline loops: CDR1 SGHNT, CDR2 YENEEA. V lost 7 bases to trimming and J lost 5 bases; unmatched junction nucleotides: 4. The CDR3 sequence is 15 residues long. The CDR3 protein is CASNQGLAGTGELFF. As DNA, the CDR3 is TGTGCCAGCAACCAGGGACTAGCGGGAACCGGGGAGCTGTTTTTT.

The chain's CDR3 is CASSQEGQRLSEQYF. The CDR3 region has the DNA TGCGCCAGCAGCCAAGAGGGACAGAGGCTGTCCGAGCAGTACTTC. The chain joins TRBV4-1 to TRBJ2-7; TRBD1 aligns across 7 bases. The germline V gene has CDR1 MGHRA and CDR2 YSYEKL. CDR3 length equals 15 residues. Losses at the gene ends were 0 bases for V and 6 bases for J; bases not matched to a gene: 8.

The J gene is TRBJ1-3, the V gene TRBV18; maybe TRBD1 (5 bases). The germline V and J ends were trimmed by 6 bases and 7 bases, with 19 bases remaining between them. The CDR3 extends over 15 amino acids. Germline V gives CDR1 KGHSH, CDR2 LQKENI. CDR3: CASSRGRQGGNTIYF. CDR3 DNA sequence: TGTGCCAGCTCCCGAGGACGCCAGGGAGGCAACACCATATATTTT.

The chain employs TRBV25-1 and TRBJ2-1; D unresolved. The CDR3 contains 14 residues. From germline, CDR1 is MGHDK and CDR2 SYGVNS. Trimming removed 4 bases at V and 6 bases at J, with 13 bases between. The CDR3 sequence: CASSGDSPANEQFF. The DNA for the CDR3 is TGTGCCAGCAGTGGAGACTCACCGGCCAATGAGCAGTTCTTC.